The clone carrying this T cell receptor (beta chain) showed up just once. Antigen unknown. The data belong to a study of Ad26.COV2.S vaccination and SARS-CoV-2 variants. Study conclusions and caveats: Vaccine and placebo recipients had similar non-spike TCR breadth. Following vaccination, spike-specific CD8+ and CD4+ T cell responses reportedly exhibited substantial breadth.

The CDR3 has 16 amino acids. V lost 0 bases and J 2 bases, leaving 11 bases between the germline ends. Germline CDR1 and CDR2: SGHTS and YDEGEE. The data were produced by immunoSEQ multiplex PCR, yet TCRdb's version contains in-frame clones alone and is incomplete. The sample consists of hundreds of thousands of clones, 92% of them appearing once. The material sequenced was peripheral blood, taken after recovery from COVID-19. This TCR was recovered from a human donor who had recovered from COVID-19. V is TRBV5-8 and J is TRBJ1-4; perhaps TRBD1 as D (5 bases). For the CDR3, the DNA is TGTGCCAGCAGCTTGGTAGTGCCAGGGACTAATGAAAAACTGTTTTTT. Residues: CASSLVVPGTNEKLFF.